This is a list of T cell receptor beta chains from one sample in a study of blood T cell repertoires in COVID-19. Some clones are missing from TCRdb's copy, which holds only in-frame ones; the method was immunoSEQ multiplex PCR. The top ten clones hold around 5.9% of a sample with around 55,000 clones, roughly 85% of them seen once. The specimen sequenced was peripheral blood. All receptors derive from a human donor in a cohort sampled during active or convalescent COVID-19. CDR3s leave out the opening cysteine and the closing phenylalanine or tryptophan. Each record gives: V gene, J gene, D gene, CDR3 protein. D genes are given only for firm matches.

v_gene: TRBV6-6
j_gene: TRBJ2-1
d_gene: TRBD2
CDR3aa: ASSRIAGGPYNEQF

v_gene: TRBV7-2
j_gene: TRBJ2-6
d_gene: .
CDR3aa: ASSLDGDRFSGANVLT

v_gene: TRBV2
j_gene: TRBJ1-1
d_gene: .
CDR3aa: ASSEARVSWAF

v_gene: TRBV6-5
j_gene: TRBJ2-7
d_gene: .
CDR3aa: ASSHRAYGIEQY

v_gene: TRBV30
j_gene: TRBJ1-2
d_gene: .
CDR3aa: AWSVGVAHNYGYT

v_gene: TRBV25-1
j_gene: TRBJ2-5
d_gene: TRBD1
CDR3aa: ASDTGGSKTQY

v_gene: TRBV2
j_gene: TRBJ1-5
d_gene: TRBD1
CDR3aa: ASSRQGAAQPQH

v_gene: TRBV4-1
j_gene: TRBJ2-1
d_gene: TRBD2
CDR3aa: ASSQGLLAGGINEQF

v_gene: TRBV12-5
j_gene: TRBJ1-3
d_gene: .
CDR3aa: ASSNRSVLGNTIY

v_gene: TRBV4-1
j_gene: TRBJ2-5
d_gene: TRBD1
CDR3aa: ASSQNTGAGETQY

v_gene: TRBV3-1/TRBV3-2
j_gene: TRBJ1-6
d_gene: TRBD1
CDR3aa: ASSQTGQGSSPLH

v_gene: TRBV7-8
j_gene: TRBJ2-5
d_gene: TRBD2
CDR3aa: ASSLVSSGGAVQETQY

v_gene: TRBV7-3
j_gene: TRBJ2-2
d_gene: .
CDR3aa: ASSSTNSFTGELF

v_gene: TRBV7-9
j_gene: TRBJ1-1
d_gene: .
CDR3aa: ASRGRDTEAF

v_gene: TRBV27
j_gene: TRBJ1-1
d_gene: .
CDR3aa: ASSSEGLVNTEAF

v_gene: TRBV15
j_gene: TRBJ2-3
d_gene: .
CDR3aa: ATLSRDTQY

v_gene: TRBV6-2/TRBV6-3
j_gene: TRBJ1-1
d_gene: .
CDR3aa: ASSYSERTEAF

v_gene: TRBV7-9
j_gene: TRBJ2-6
d_gene: TRBD1
CDR3aa: ASSLRGTGDSSGANVLT

v_gene: TRBV10-3
j_gene: TRBJ1-4
d_gene: TRBD1
CDR3aa: AISDRDRGRNEKLF

v_gene: TRBV5-4
j_gene: TRBJ2-2
d_gene: .
CDR3aa: ASSSILLAGELF

v_gene: TRBV5-5
j_gene: TRBJ1-5
d_gene: TRBD1
CDR3aa: ASFEQGSNQPQH

v_gene: TRBV2
j_gene: TRBJ2-1
d_gene: .
CDR3aa: ASRQGQYNEQF

v_gene: TRBV14
j_gene: TRBJ2-3
d_gene: TRBD1
CDR3aa: ASSQKGQGSDTQY